This TCR beta chain was sequenced for a study of T cells after yellow fever vaccination. It was through 5'RACE template switching that TCR cDNA was made, with a universal primer site and UMIs added. TCRdb independently ran MiXCR on the 5' RACE reads; one entry per CDR3 protein. The sample includes just over 250,000 distinct CDR3 sequences, approximately 5.2% seen only once; the top ten take approximately 3.5%. CDR1 SGHAT and CDR2 FQNNGV come from the germline V gene. There are 16 residues in the CDR3. V was trimmed by 2 bases and J by 4 bases, leaving 14 bases between them. The TCR originated in a young man who received the YFV17D yellow fever vaccine. The sample here was CD4+ T cells sorted from PBMCs, taken on the day of the yellow fever booster vaccination. The chain uses TRBV11-2 and TRBJ2-2; D may be TRBD2 (7 bases). The CDR3 nucleotides read TGTGCCAGCAGCTTAACGGAGGGGGGGCGCACCGGGGAGCTGTTTTTT. It is translated as CASSLTEGGRTGELFF.